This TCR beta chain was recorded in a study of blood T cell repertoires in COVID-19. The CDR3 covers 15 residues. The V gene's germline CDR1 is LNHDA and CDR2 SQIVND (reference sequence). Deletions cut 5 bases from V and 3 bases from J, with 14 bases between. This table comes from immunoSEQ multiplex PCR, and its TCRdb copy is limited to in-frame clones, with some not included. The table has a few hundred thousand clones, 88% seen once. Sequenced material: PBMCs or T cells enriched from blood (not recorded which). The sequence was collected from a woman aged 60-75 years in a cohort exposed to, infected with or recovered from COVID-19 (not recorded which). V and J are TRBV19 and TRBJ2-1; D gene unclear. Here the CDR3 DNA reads TGTGCCAGTAGTTCAGGCCGCGCTATCTACAATGAGCAGTTCTTC. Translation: CASSSGRAIYNEQFF.